This T cell receptor (beta chain) is drawn from a study of blood T cell repertoires in COVID-19. Per the germline V gene, CDR1 is MNHNS and CDR2 is SASEGT. V gave up 3 bases and J gave up 4 bases; unmatched junction bases: 5. The CDR3 has 14 amino acids. In the original processing: Reference gene primer amplification gave nucleated cell count estimates. TCRdb's table, derived via immunoSEQ multiplex PCR, lists solely in-frame clones and lacks some. V, J and clone size are taken as reported in that table, and D and trimming were inferred from the DNA itself. The table has about 140,000 clones, under 90% seen once.

The V and J genes are TRBV6-1 and TRBJ2-7; 8 bases agree with TRBD2. The source material was peripheral blood. The receptor was derived from a human donor in a cohort sampled during active COVID-19. The CDR3 sequence is CASSEAGGVYEQYF. In nucleotides, the CDR3 is TGTGCCAGCAGTGAGGCGGGAGGAGTTTACGAGCAGTACTTC.